This TCR beta chain was profiled in a study of early stage breast cancer tumors. On the study more broadly: Samples were sequenced at roughly 10-fold average coverage. The study, taken as a whole, reports: Enriched TCRB sequences shared across patients were mostly commonly generated sequences. Comparing each tissue with blood distinguished tumor from normal in about 90% of the 16 patients.

Note on this clone: Its matching antigen is unknown.

Using immunoSEQ multiplex PCR, the repertoire was profiled, and TCRdb retains in-frame clones only, with some absent. The table shows fewer than 35,000 clones, with around 75% occurring only once. About 19-50 mg of tumor tissue was diced per sample. With 6 bases removed from V and 3 bases from J, the gap between germline ends came to 13 bases. Germline V lookup: CDR1 MNHEY, CDR2 SVGAGI. The CDR3 runs to 14 residues. J is TRBJ2-3 and V is TRBV6-5; D unresolved. Sequencing was performed on breast tumor tissue. The clonotype originates from a person aged 25 to 40 with breast cancer. The CDR3 spells CASRETHGTDTQYF. CDR3 nucleotides: TGTGCCAGCAGAGAAACCCACGGGACAGATACGCAGTATTTT.